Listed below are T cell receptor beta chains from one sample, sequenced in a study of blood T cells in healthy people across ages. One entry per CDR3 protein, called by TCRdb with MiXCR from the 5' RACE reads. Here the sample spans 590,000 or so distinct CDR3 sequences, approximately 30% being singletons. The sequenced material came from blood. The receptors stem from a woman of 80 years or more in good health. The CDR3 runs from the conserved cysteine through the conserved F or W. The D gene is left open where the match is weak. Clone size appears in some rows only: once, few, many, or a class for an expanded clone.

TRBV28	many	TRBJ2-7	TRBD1	CASRGGGQGFAHEQYF	TGTGCCAGCAGGGGGGGTGGACAGGGTTTCGCCCACGAGCAGTACTTC
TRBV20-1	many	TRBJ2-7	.	CSARDPLRQLEQYF	TGCAGTGCTAGAGATCCGCTCCGACAGCTCGAGCAGTACTTC
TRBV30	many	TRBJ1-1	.	CAWRPDIEVTEAFF	TGTGCCTGGAGACCAGACATAGAGGTCACTGAAGCTTTCTTT
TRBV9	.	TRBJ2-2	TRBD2	CASSVTSGDTGERFF	TGTGCCAGCAGCGTGACTAGCGGGGACACCGGGGAGCGGTTTTTT
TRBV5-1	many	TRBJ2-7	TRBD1	CASSLRTGGNSYEQYF	TGCGCCAGCAGCTTGAGGACAGGGGGAAATTCCTACGAGCAGTACTTC
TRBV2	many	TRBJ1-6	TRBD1	CASSAAGGENSPLHF	TGTGCCAGCAGTGCGGCAGGGGGAGAAAATTCACCCCTCCACTTT
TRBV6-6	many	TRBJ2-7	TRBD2	CASTPFVGRDEQYF	TGTGCCAGCACCCCGTTCGTTGGGAGGGACGAGCAGTACTTC
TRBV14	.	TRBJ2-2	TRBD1	CASSQIEQGSTGELFF	TGTGCCAGCAGCCAAATAGAACAGGGGTCCACCGGGGAGCTGTTTTTT
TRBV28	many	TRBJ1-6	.	CASSLSGDNSPLHF	TGTGCCAGCAGTTTATCAGGGGATAATTCACCCCTCCACTTT
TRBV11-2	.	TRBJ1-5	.	CASSKTGNSNQPQHF	TGTGCCAGCAGCAAAACAGGGAATAGCAATCAACCCCAGCATTTT